Listed below are T cell receptor beta chains from one sample, sequenced in a study of T cell responses to AZD1222 COVID-19 vaccine. Clones were sequenced by immunoSEQ multiplex PCR, and TCRdb holds only the in-frame ones, with some missing. The profile shows some 150,000 clones, around 90% of them singletons. The sample in question was peripheral blood, obtained 28 days after the second AZD1222 dose. The receptors shown here come from an adult who received the AZD1222 COVID-19 vaccine. CDR3s include the opening cysteine and the closing phenylalanine or tryptophan. A D gene is named only where the DNA matches it firmly. Expanded clones are given a class, and other clones once, few, many or no size at all.

j_gene: TRBJ2-5; v_gene: TRBV6-5; abundance: -; d_gene: -; CDR3aa: CASRAPQETQYF; CDR3nt: TGTGCCAGCAGGGCCCCTCAAGAGACCCAGTACTTC
j_gene: TRBJ2-7; v_gene: TRBV2; abundance: -; d_gene: -; CDR3aa: CASKGEYEQYF; CDR3nt: TGTGCCAGCAAGGGGGAGTACGAGCAGTACTTC
j_gene: TRBJ2-5; v_gene: TRBV30; abundance: -; d_gene: TRBD1; CDR3aa: CAWSPGTGDGGTQYF; CDR3nt: TGTGCCTGGAGTCCCGGGACAGGGGACGGTGGGACCCAGTACTTC
j_gene: TRBJ2-1; v_gene: TRBV9; abundance: -; d_gene: TRBD2; CDR3aa: CASSARAGGTYNEQFF; CDR3nt: TGTGCCAGCAGCGCCAGAGCGGGAGGGACCTACAATGAGCAGTTCTTC
j_gene: TRBJ2-7; v_gene: TRBV6-5; abundance: -; d_gene: TRBD1; CDR3aa: CASSQPGQGPEQYF; CDR3nt: TGTGCCAGCAGTCAACCGGGACAGGGCCCCGAGCAGTACTTC
j_gene: TRBJ2-1; v_gene: TRBV11-2; abundance: -; d_gene: -; CDR3aa: CASSQSLPIEQFF; CDR3nt: TGTGCCAGCAGCCAATCCCTTCCAATTGAGCAGTTCTTC
j_gene: TRBJ2-3; v_gene: TRBV11-2; abundance: -; d_gene: -; CDR3aa: CASSSFTDTQYF; CDR3nt: TGTGCCAGCAGCTCCTTCACAGATACGCAGTATTTT
j_gene: TRBJ1-1; v_gene: TRBV29-1; abundance: few; d_gene: -; CDR3aa: CSAISEVNTEAFF; CDR3nt: TGCAGCGCCATCAGCGAAGTGAACACTGAAGCTTTCTTT
j_gene: TRBJ2-3; v_gene: TRBV7-3; abundance: -; d_gene: TRBD1; CDR3aa: CASSLGDSPSTDTQYF; CDR3nt: TGTGCCAGCAGCTTAGGGGACAGTCCAAGCACAGATACGCAGTATTTT
j_gene: TRBJ1-1; v_gene: TRBV4-1; abundance: few; d_gene: -; CDR3aa: CASSQVGLNTEAFF; CDR3nt: TGCGCCAGCAGCCAAGTCGGACTGAACACTGAAGCTTTCTTT
j_gene: TRBJ1-4; v_gene: TRBV4-1; abundance: few; d_gene: -; CDR3aa: CASSQLEAEKLFF; CDR3nt: TGCGCCAGCAGCCAGTTGGAGGCGGAAAAACTGTTTTTT
j_gene: TRBJ1-6; v_gene: TRBV2; abundance: -; d_gene: TRBD1; CDR3aa: CASSGDRGTNSPLHF; CDR3nt: TGTGCCAGCAGTGGGGACAGGGGTACGAATTCACCCCTCCACTTT
j_gene: TRBJ2-6; v_gene: TRBV4-3; abundance: -; d_gene: -; CDR3aa: CASSRDTNSGANVLTF; CDR3nt: TGCGCCAGCAGCCGCGACACCAACTCTGGGGCCAACGTCCTGACTTTC
j_gene: TRBJ1-2; v_gene: TRBV5-1; abundance: -; d_gene: -; CDR3aa: CASSETDYGYTF; CDR3nt: TGCGCCAGCAGCGAGACAGACTATGGCTACACCTTC
j_gene: TRBJ2-3; v_gene: TRBV6-5; abundance: -; d_gene: -; CDR3aa: CASSRQVTDTQYF; CDR3nt: TGTGCCAGCAGTCGGCAAGTAACAGATACGCAGTATTTT
j_gene: TRBJ1-2; v_gene: TRBV9; abundance: -; d_gene: -; CDR3aa: CASSPGQTYGYTF; CDR3nt: TGTGCCAGCAGCCCCGGACAGACCTATGGCTACACCTTC
j_gene: TRBJ1-5; v_gene: TRBV28; abundance: -; d_gene: -; CDR3aa: CASSFFGDQPQHF; CDR3nt: TGTGCCAGCAGTTTCTTCGGGGATCAGCCCCAGCATTTT
j_gene: TRBJ1-1; v_gene: TRBV20-1; abundance: -; d_gene: -; CDR3aa: CSASPDRKGFF; CDR3nt: TGCAGTGCTAGCCCCGACAGGAAGGGATTCTTT
j_gene: TRBJ2-2; v_gene: TRBV3-1/TRBV3-2; abundance: -; d_gene: -; CDR3aa: CASRIGGELFF; CDR3nt: TGTGCCAGCAGAATAGGGGGGGAGCTGTTTTTT
j_gene: TRBJ2-7; v_gene: TRBV5-8; abundance: -; d_gene: TRBD1; CDR3aa: CASRPTGVEQYF; CDR3nt: TGTGCCAGCAGGCCGACAGGGGTCGAGCAGTACTTC
j_gene: TRBJ2-7; v_gene: TRBV6-1; abundance: -; d_gene: TRBD1; CDR3aa: CASSEADRLDEQYF; CDR3nt: TGTGCCAGCAGTGAAGCGGACAGGTTAGACGAGCAGTACTTC
j_gene: TRBJ1-1; v_gene: TRBV11-2; abundance: -; d_gene: TRBD1; CDR3aa: CASSLTGAEAFF; CDR3nt: TGTGCCAGCAGCTTGACAGGGGCTGAAGCTTTCTTT
j_gene: TRBJ1-5; v_gene: TRBV19; abundance: -; d_gene: -; CDR3aa: CASSIPYLSSGQPQHF; CDR3nt: TGTGCCAGTAGTATACCGTATCTCAGTTCGGGACAGCCCCAGCATTTT